This TCR beta chain was sequenced in a study of shared clonotypes between healthy human individuals. CD45RO+ cells joined CCR7-negative CD45RA+ TemRA cells to form CD8 memory. Overall study results and limits: Sequencing depth was a factor that was expected to affect clonotype sharing among donors.

The protocol was immunoSEQ multiplex PCR, while the TCRdb copy is restricted to in-frame clones and leaves out a portion. The sample gives about 95,000 clones, about 68% of which show up once; over 35% is in the top ten. The germline V and J ends were trimmed by 2 bases and 2 bases, with 12 bases remaining between them. The CDR3 is 15 residues long. Germline CDR1 SGHNT, CDR2 YYREEE (reference sequence). Turning to this clone: The antigen is not known.

The chain combines TRBV5-4 with TRBJ2-3; D is unclear. The clonotype comes from a man younger than 45 in good health. Sequencing was carried out using memory CD8+ T cells sorted from blood. Sample subset: CD45RO+ cells pooled with CCR7-negative TemRA cells. CDR3: CASSFIISHTDTQYF. The CDR3 nucleotides are TGTGCCAGCAGCTTCATCATTTCCCACACAGATACGCAGTATTTT.